This TCR beta chain was sequenced in a study of naive and memory T cell subsets (TCRdb year 2017). General notes on the study: The figure summarizing these samples reported roughly 10 blood donors, 7 tuberculin skin test biopsies and 3 saline control biopsies. PCR2 was typically performed as a SYBR Green qPCR that was stopped at a set threshold, although end-point PCR (roughly 6 cycles) could be used instead for low-input samples.

Receptor amplification or capture employed 5' RACE. The ligated cDNA was amplified in four rounds of PCR with nested alpha and beta constant region primers together with the SP2 primer. For the blood and skin samples, TCR RNA was reverse transcribed with SuperScript IV using primers for the alpha and beta constant regions. An oligonucleotide carrying the Illumina SP2 primer and a UMI was ligated to the cDNA 3' end using T4 RNA ligase 1. To prevent hairpin formation, the 12-nucleotide UMI was made up of two random hexamers with an eight-base spacer between them. From the second PCR onward, TCR alpha and beta chain libraries were processed separately and dual indexed for multiplexing. After pooling, the indexed libraries were analyzed by capillary electrophoresis and sequenced on either an Illumina MiSeq or NextSeq. To boost base diversity and improve cluster recognition, PhiX DNA at about 5-7.5% was spiked into the libraries. Processing in the source paper ran as follows. Demultiplexor took UMIs from read 2, joined the UMIs to the TCR sequence from read 1, and separated reads according to sample indices. Decombinator identified V and J genes and V-J junctions and gave each TCR a five-part identifier that included V and J deletions. UMIs were used by Collapsinator to correct sequencing errors and PCR amplification heterogeneity, so that a UMI-based abundance was obtained for each TCR. Identifiers were converted to nucleotide sequence by CDR3Translator and translated to amino acids, and CDR3 regions were extracted on the basis of terminal motifs. Error-corrected alpha and beta TCR counts from blood and skin were compared after normalization to input RNA amount. TCRdb passed the public sequencing reads through fastp at Q25 and MiXCR, retaining productive beta sequences. For every CDR3 protein sequence, its rows merge into one entry that carries the most common genes and DNA. These V and J calls derive from TCRdb rather than the authors' analysis. The sample includes more than 45,000 distinct CDR3 sequences, with about 4.5% observed a single time. The ten largest make up about 0.8% of the sample.

This clonotype was recorded at least ten times. Its antigen is unknown. The record has no base qualities; no much larger clone is one base away. Results the study describes overall, beyond this receptor: The potential sensitivity of the RNA-based method to TCR transcript changes with T cell activation and differentiation was acknowledged.

CDR1 and CDR2, per the germline V gene, are ENHRY and SYGVKD. The CDR3 runs 17 residues from the cysteine to the phenylalanine. Of all the DNA, just the CDR3 is kept, 51 bases in frame from base 1. The V end gives up 10 bases and the J end 6 bases, leaving 13 bases in the junction not matched to a gene. The study described a robust, sensitive protocol for amplifying, sequencing and analyzing TCRs, using 3' ligation of a UMI-containing oligonucleotide to TCR cDNA. For whole blood analysis, 2.5 ml of peripheral blood was collected from healthy adult volunteers into Tempus tubes, and RNA was extracted following the manufacturer's instructions. Before reverse transcription, total RNA that had not been cell sorted was treated with RQ1 DNase, with a target input of roughly 1 to 1,100 ng. Skin biopsy and whole blood libraries were made to test pipeline robustness in samples where T cells form a minority population.

This receptor was taken from a female donor in good health. The chain is assembled from TRBV10-3 and TRBJ2-2; 14 bases in the junction line up with TRBD2. The sequenced DNA: TGTGCCACTCACGGGACTAGCGGGAGAAATCGCCCCGGGGAGCTGTTTTTT. It codes for CATHGTSGRNRPGELFF.